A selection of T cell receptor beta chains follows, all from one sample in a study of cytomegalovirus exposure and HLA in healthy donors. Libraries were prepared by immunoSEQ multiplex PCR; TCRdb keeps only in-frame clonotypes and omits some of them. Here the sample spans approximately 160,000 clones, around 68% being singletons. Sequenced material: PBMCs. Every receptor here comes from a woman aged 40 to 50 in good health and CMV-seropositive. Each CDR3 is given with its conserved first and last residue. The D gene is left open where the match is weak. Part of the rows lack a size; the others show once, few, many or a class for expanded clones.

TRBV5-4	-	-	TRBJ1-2	TGTGCCAGCAGCTTGGGTGACAGACCTAACTATGGCTACACCTTC	CASSLGDRPNYGYTF
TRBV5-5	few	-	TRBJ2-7	TGTGCCAGCAGCTTGTCGGGTTACGAGCAGTACTTC	CASSLSGYEQYF
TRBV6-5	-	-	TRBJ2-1	TGTGCCAGCAGTTACTCTCAGGGCCACAATGAGCAGTTCTTC	CASSYSQGHNEQFF
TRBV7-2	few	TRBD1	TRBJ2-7	TGTGCCAGCAGGGGGGGGGACAGGGGGCGATCGGGCAACGAGCAGTACTTC	CASRGGDRGRSGNEQYF
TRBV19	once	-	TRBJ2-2	TGTGCCAGTAGTTCGACAGTGAACACCGGGGAGCTGTTTTTT	CASSSTVNTGELFF
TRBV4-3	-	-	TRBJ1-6	TGCGCCAGCAGCCAAGACGTTCAGCGGCCGAGCTCCTATAATTCACCCCTCCACTTT	CASSQDVQRPSSYNSPLHF
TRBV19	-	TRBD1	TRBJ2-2	TGTGCCAGTAGTGTAGACAGGGACGGGGAGCTGTTTTTT	CASSVDRDGELFF
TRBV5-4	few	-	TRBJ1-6	TGTGCCAGCAGCGCTGACACGTTCTTGGTTTCACCCCTCCACTTT	CASSADTFLVSPLHF
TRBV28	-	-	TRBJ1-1	TGTGCCAGCAGTTTATTAACAGGAGCTTTCTTT	CASSLLTGAFF
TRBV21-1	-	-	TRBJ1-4	TGTGCCAGCAGCATACAGGGGTGGGAAAAACTGTTTTTT	CASSIQGWEKLFF
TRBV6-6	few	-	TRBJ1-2	TGTGCCAGCAGCGCAACCCAAACAACAGGGTTCGGCTACACCTTC	CASSATQTTGFGYTF
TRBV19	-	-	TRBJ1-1	TGTGCCAGTACCCAGGGCGGCTCCACCCGCGAAGCTTTCTTT	CASTQGGSTREAFF
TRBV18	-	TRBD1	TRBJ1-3	TGTGCCAGCTCACCCGACAGGGGCGGCGGAAACACCATATATTTT	CASSPDRGGGNTIYF
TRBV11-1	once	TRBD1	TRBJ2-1	TGTGCCAGCAGCTCCCCAGACAGGGGAGAGCAGTTCTTC	CASSSPDRGEQFF
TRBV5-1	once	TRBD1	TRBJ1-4	TGCGCCAGCAGCCTACAGGGGGATGGTGAAAAACTGTTTTTT	CASSLQGDGEKLFF
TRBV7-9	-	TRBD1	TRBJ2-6	TGTGCCAGCAGCGTCCGGACAGGGGAAGTCTCTGGGGCCAACGTCCTGACTTTC	CASSVRTGEVSGANVLTF
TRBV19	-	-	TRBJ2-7	TGTGCCAGTAGTATAGATCATTGGAGGAGCTCCTACGAGCAGTACTTC	CASSIDHWRSSYEQYF
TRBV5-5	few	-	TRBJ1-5	TGTGCCAGCAGCCGCCGAGGGCGGGTTGAGCAGCCCCAGCATTTT	CASSRRGRVEQPQHF
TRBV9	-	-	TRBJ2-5	TGTGCCAGCAGCGTAGTGGGGGGAGTTGCAGAGACCCAGTACTTC	CASSVVGGVAETQYF
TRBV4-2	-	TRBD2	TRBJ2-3	TGTGCCAGCAGCCAAACTAGCGGGAGTACAGATACGCAGTATTTT	CASSQTSGSTDTQYF
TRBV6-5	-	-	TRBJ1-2	TGTGCCAGCAGGACAGGCCTCCGGAGTGGCTACACCTTC	CASRTGLRSGYTF
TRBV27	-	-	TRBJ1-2	TGTGCCAGCAGTCGGGAGTCTAACTATGGCTACACCTTC	CASSRESNYGYTF
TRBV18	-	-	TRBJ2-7	TGTGCCAGCTCACTAAAAGACAGTTATATCACCTACGAGCAGTACTTC	CASSLKDSYITYEQYF
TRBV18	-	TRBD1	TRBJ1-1	TGTGCCAGCTCATCTACAGGGGAGAACACTGAAGCTTTCTTT	CASSSTGENTEAFF
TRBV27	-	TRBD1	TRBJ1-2	TGTGCCAGCAGAAACCGGGACAGGGAACGAGATGGCTACACCTTC	CASRNRDRERDGYTF
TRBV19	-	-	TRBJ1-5	TGTGCCAGTAGTAGAGTGCGGGCGGTCAATCAGCCCCAGCATTTT	CASSRVRAVNQPQHF
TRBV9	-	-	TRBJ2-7	TGTGCCAGCAGCGTAAGAACAGGAGATTCCTACGAGCAGTACTTC	CASSVRTGDSYEQYF
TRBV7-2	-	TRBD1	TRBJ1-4	TGTGCCAGCAGCAACCGACAGGGGGCGATTGAAAAACTGTTTTTT	CASSNRQGAIEKLFF
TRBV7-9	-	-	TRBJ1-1	TGTGCCAGCAGCTTAAGGACAAGAAGTATGAACACTGAAGCTTTCTTT	CASSLRTRSMNTEAFF
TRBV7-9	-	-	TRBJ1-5	TGTGCCAGCAGCCCCGACAGTTTTCAGCCCCAGCATTTT	CASSPDSFQPQHF
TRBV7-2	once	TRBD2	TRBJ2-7	TGTGCCAGCAGCCCTAGGAGTAGCGGGGGGGTTGAGCAGTACTTC	CASSPRSSGGVEQYF
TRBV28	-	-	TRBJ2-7	TGTGCCAGCAGGTCGGAGGGGCCCTACGAGCAGTACTTC	CASRSEGPYEQYF
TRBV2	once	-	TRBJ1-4	TGTGCCAGCAGTGAAAAGACAGGCAGTAATGAAAAACTGTTTTTT	CASSEKTGSNEKLFF
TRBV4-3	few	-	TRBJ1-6	TGCGCCAGCAGCCAAGATCGGGGCAGGGGCGGCTCCTATAATTCACCCCTCCACTTT	CASSQDRGRGGSYNSPLHF
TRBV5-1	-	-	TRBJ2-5	TGCGCCAGCAGCAAACCTTCCCAAGCGCCCCAAGAGACCCAGTACTTC	CASSKPSQAPQETQYF
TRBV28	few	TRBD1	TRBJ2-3	TGTGCCAGCAGTTCCGGGACAGGGATCACAGATACGCAGTATTTT	CASSSGTGITDTQYF
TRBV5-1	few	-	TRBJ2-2	TGCGCCAGCAGCTTGGATATACAGAGGAACACCGGGGAGCTGTTTTTT	CASSLDIQRNTGELFF
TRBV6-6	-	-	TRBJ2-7	TGTGCCAGCAGTTACTCGGCGGAATACGAGCAGTACTTC	CASSYSAEYEQYF
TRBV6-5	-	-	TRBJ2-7	TGTGCCAGCAGTTATAACAGGGTTTCCCTCTACGAGCAGTACTTC	CASSYNRVSLYEQYF
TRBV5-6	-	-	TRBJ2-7	TGTGCCAGCAGCCGATCGACAAGCGAGCAGTACTTC	CASSRSTSEQYF
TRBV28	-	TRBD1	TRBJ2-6	TGTGCCAGCAGTTCAGGACAGGGTGGATCTGGGGCCAACGTCCTGACTTTC	CASSSGQGGSGANVLTF